A single sample gave rise to the 13 T cell receptor beta chains below, sequenced in a study of graft-versus-host responses after intestinal transplantation. Their specific antigens are unknown. Profiling relied on immunoSEQ multiplex PCR, and the TCRdb table lists in-frame clones only, not all of them. The repertoire holds approximately 75,000 clones, with nearly 90% as singletons. Sequenced here: unstimulated CD8+ T cells sorted from spleen or lymph node cells, sampled before transplant. All receptors come from a human donor who was the organ donor for an intestinal transplant.

This chain connects TRBV7-8 to TRBJ2-2, with a tentative D call TRBD1 (6 bases). V lost 0 bases and J lost 1, with 9 bases in between. The CDR3 has 16 residues. Germline CDR1 reads SGHVS; CDR2 reads FQNEAQ. In nucleotides, the CDR3 is TGTGCCAGCAGCTTAGCGCCAGGGGAGAACACCGGGGAGCTGTTTTTT. It encodes CASSLAPGENTGELFF.

The rearrangement uses TRBV25-1 and TRBJ2-3; possible D gene TRBD2, 5 bases. The ends were cut back, 2 bases at V and 0 bases at J, with 6 bases in the middle. The CDR3 runs 14 residues. CDR1 is MGHDK, CDR2 SYGVNS, per germline. In DNA form, the CDR3 reads TGTGCCAGCAGTGAACTAGCTAGCACAGATACGCAGTATTTT. This translates into CASSELASTDTQYF.

In its sample, this clone was seen a few times. The chain has TRBV19 and TRBJ1-2, with 7 bases matching TRBD1. The V and J ends lost 5 bases and 3 bases, in that order; junction bases with no gene match: 3. Germline-derived CDR1 and CDR2 are LNHDA and SQIVND (reference sequence). The CDR3 is 13 amino acids. The CDR3: CASSYQGDYGYTF. In nucleotides, the CDR3 is TGTGCCAGTAGTTACCAGGGGGACTATGGCTACACCTTC.

The chain employs TRBV9 and TRBJ2-1; weak D call: TRBD2 (6 bases). The V gene's germline CDR1 is SGDLS and CDR2 YYNGEE. This CDR3 has 15 residues. Between the trimmed V and J ends, which lost 0 bases and 7 bases, there was a span of 14 bases. The chain's CDR3 is CASSVVAGMVNEQFF. The CDR3 DNA is TGTGCCAGCAGCGTAGTTGCGGGGATGGTTAATGAGCAGTTCTTC.

The V and J genes are TRBV30 and TRBJ1-6; TRBD1 aligns across 9 bases. This CDR3 spans 12 amino acids. Germline trimming cut 5 bases from V and 7 bases from J; bases unmatched to any gene: 0. Germline assignment: CDR1 GTSNPN and CDR2 SVGIG (reference sequence). CDR3 sequence: CAWGTGNSPLHF. CDR3 nucleotides: TGTGCCTGGGGGACAGGGAATTCACCCCTCCACTTT.

The gene calls are TRBV10-2 and TRBJ1-1; D not certain. CDR3 length: 14 amino acids. Trimming took 7 bases from V and 2 from J, leaving 14 bases between them. Germline lookup yields CDR1 WSHSY and CDR2 SAAADI. CDR3 sequence (DNA): TGCGCCAGCAACCCCCCCGGAGGCAACACTGAAGCTTTCTTT. Its translation is CASNPPGGNTEAFF.

V gene TRBV2 combines with J gene TRBJ1-2; tentative D call: TRBD1 (6 bases). Trimming cost V 10 bases and J 4 bases, with 19 bases left between them. The germline V gene encodes CDR1 SNHLY and CDR2 FYNNEI. The CDR3 consists of 14 residues. The CDR3: CATPLSAGVYGYTF. The CDR3 DNA reads as TGTGCCACGCCTCTAAGTGCAGGGGTCTATGGCTACACCTTC.

The count of this clone is one. J is TRBJ2-1 and V is TRBV6-5, with a tentative D call TRBD2 (6 bases). Deletions cut 7 bases from V and 6 bases from J, with 10 bases between. This CDR3 is built from 12 residues. Germline CDR1 reads MNHEY; CDR2 reads SVGAGI. CDR3: CASIGGTNEQFF. The CDR3 coding sequence is TGTGCCAGCATTGGGGGGACCAATGAGCAGTTCTTC.

J is TRBJ2-7 and V is TRBV5-3; tentatively, D is TRBD2 (5 bases). TRBV5-3 is given ORF status, its function remaining uncertain. Trimming removed 0 bases from V and 4 bases from J, with 17 bases in between. The CDR3 sequence is 16 residues long. The CDR3: CARSLVSTGLGYEQYV. The CDR3 DNA sequence: TGTGCCAGAAGCTTGGTATCCACCGGACTCGGTTACGAGCAGTACGTC.

J is TRBJ1-5 and V is TRBV19; D gene ambiguous. The CDR3 has 13 residues. The V gene lost 6 bases and the J gene lost 1 base, with 7 bases spanning the gap. Per germline, CDR1 LNHDA and CDR2 SQIVND (reference sequence). As DNA, the CDR3 is TGTGCCAGTAGCCCCGTAAGCAATCAGCCCCAGCATTTT. It specifies CASSPVSNQPQHF. Variable domain in full (rest from reference TRBV19 and TRBJ1-5): DGGITQSPKYLFRKEGQNVTLSCEQNLNHDAMYWYRQDPGQGLRLIYYSQIVNDFQKGDIAEGYSVSREKKESFPLTVTSAQKNPTAFYLCASSPVSNQPQHFGDGTRLSIL.

V gene TRBV2 combines with J gene TRBJ1-3, with TRBD1 matching 8 bases. The CDR3 sequence is 14 residues long. Germline loops: CDR1 SNHLY, CDR2 FYNNEI. After removal of 4 bases from V and 4 bases from J, the junction contained 3 bases not matched to a gene. The CDR3 here is CASSGQGYGNTIYF. The CDR3, as DNA: TGTGCCAGCAGTGGACAGGGGTACGGAAACACCATATATTTT.

This clone was observed a few times. V is TRBV5-6 and J is TRBJ1-3; TRBD1 aligns across 9 bases. Germline-derived CDR1 and CDR2 are SGHDT and YYEEEE. V lost 8 bases, J lost 0 bases, and 15 bases stayed unmatched. This CDR3 has 18 residues. CDR3 protein: CASDLGQGSPVSGNTIYF. The CDR3 region has the DNA TGTGCCAGTGATTTAGGACAGGGGTCTCCCGTCTCTGGAAACACCATATATTTT.

This clone has more than one count but fewer than ten. This sequence joins TRBV5-5 and TRBJ2-7, with TRBD1 identical over 7 bases. Germline assignment: CDR1 SGHKS and CDR2 YYEKEE (reference sequence). The CDR3 totals 15 residues. Unmatched junction bases numbered 12, after V lost 6 bases and J lost 3 bases. The CDR3 sequence: CASNREGQALYEQYV. The CDR3 DNA reads as TGTGCCAGCAACCGTGAAGGACAGGCCCTCTACGAGCAGTACGTC.